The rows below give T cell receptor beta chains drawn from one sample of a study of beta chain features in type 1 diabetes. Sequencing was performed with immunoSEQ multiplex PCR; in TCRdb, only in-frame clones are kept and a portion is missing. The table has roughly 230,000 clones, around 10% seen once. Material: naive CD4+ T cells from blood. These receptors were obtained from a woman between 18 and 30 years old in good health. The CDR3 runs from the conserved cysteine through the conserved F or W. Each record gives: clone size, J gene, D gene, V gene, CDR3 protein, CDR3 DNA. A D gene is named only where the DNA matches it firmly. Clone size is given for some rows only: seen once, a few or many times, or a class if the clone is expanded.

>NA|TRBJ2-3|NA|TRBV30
CAWSPLAPRADTQYF
TGTGCCTGGAGCCCCCTAGCGCCAAGGGCAGATACGCAGTATTTT
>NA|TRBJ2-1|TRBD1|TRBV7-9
CASSYYSLRQGAYNEQFF
TGTGCCAGCAGCTACTACAGCCTAAGACAGGGGGCCTACAATGAGCAGTTCTTC
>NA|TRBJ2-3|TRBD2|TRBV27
CASSLYAVLAGVGDTQYF
TGTGCCAGCAGTTTATATGCGGTACTAGCGGGGGTGGGAGATACGCAGTATTTT
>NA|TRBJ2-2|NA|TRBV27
CAGGRTANTGELFF
TGTGCCGGAGGTCGGACGGCGAACACCGGGGAGCTGTTTTTT
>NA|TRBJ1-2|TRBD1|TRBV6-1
CASSDETGGGGYTF
TGTGCCAGCAGCGATGAAACAGGGGGCGGTGGCTACACCTTC
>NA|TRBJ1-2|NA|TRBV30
CAWSVRVNYGYTF
TGTGCCTGGAGTGTACGGGTAAACTATGGCTACACCTTC
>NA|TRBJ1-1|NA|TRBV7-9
CASSLSAQVRVGTEAFF
TGTGCCAGCAGCTTATCGGCCCAGGTGAGGGTCGGCACTGAAGCTTTCTTT
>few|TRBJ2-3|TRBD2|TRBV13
CASHRGVTDTQYF
TGTGCCAGCCACCGGGGGGTCACAGATACGCAGTATTTT
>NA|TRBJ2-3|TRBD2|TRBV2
CASSEALIGTSATDTQYF
TGTGCCAGCAGTGAAGCGCTTATTGGGACTAGCGCCACAGATACGCAGTATTTT
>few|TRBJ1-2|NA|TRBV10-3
CAISGGTNYGYTF
TGTGCCATCAGTGGCGGGACTAACTATGGCTACACCTTC
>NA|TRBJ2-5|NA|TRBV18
CASSPPLAVQETQYF
TGTGCCAGCTCACCACCGTTGGCAGTTCAAGAGACCCAGTACTTC
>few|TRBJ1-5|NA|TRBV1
CTSSPSRGPRLTSNQPQHF
TGCACCAGCAGTCCATCAAGGGGGCCGCGGCTAACGAGCAATCAGCCCCAGCATTTT
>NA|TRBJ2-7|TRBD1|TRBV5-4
CASSLADRGVFLEQYF
TGTGCCAGCAGCTTGGCGGACAGGGGAGTCTTTCTCGAGCAGTACTTC
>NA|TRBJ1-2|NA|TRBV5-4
CASSPPLKAGEGYTF
TGTGCCAGCAGCCCGCCCCTGAAGGCGGGTGAGGGCTACACCTTC
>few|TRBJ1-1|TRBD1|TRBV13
CASSGDRGGTEAFF
TGTGCCAGCAGCGGGGACAGGGGAGGCACTGAAGCTTTCTTT
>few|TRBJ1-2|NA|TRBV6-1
CASSAGTTSNYGYTF
TGTGCCAGCAGTGCCGGGACAACTTCTAACTATGGCTACACCTTC
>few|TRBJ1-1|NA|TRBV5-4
CASSLVGDGTEAFF
TGTGCCAGCAGCTTGGTAGGAGATGGGACTGAAGCTTTCTTT
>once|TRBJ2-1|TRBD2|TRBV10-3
CAISESTSGNPYNEQFF
TGTGCCATCAGTGAGTCTACTAGCGGGAACCCCTACAATGAGCAGTTCTTC
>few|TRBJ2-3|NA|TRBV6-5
CASSYRAGPQADTQYF
TGTGCCAGCAGTTACAGGGCAGGGCCGCAGGCAGATACGCAGTATTTT
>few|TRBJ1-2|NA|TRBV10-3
CAISESGAAPDYGYTF
TGTGCCATCAGTGAGTCTGGAGCAGCCCCTGACTATGGCTACACCTTC
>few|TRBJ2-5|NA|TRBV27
CASSFGGFQETQYF
TGTGCCAGCAGTTTTGGGGGGTTCCAAGAGACCCAGTACTTC
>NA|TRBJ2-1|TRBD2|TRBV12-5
CASGLSGISYNEQFF
TGTGCTAGTGGTTTAAGCGGGATCTCCTACAATGAGCAGTTCTTC
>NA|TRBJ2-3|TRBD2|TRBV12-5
CASRRERGGPTDTQYF
TGTGCTAGTCGAAGGGAGCGGGGGGGCCCCACAGATACGCAGTATTTT
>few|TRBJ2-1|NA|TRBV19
CASSIGGGYVEQFF
TGTGCCAGTAGTATAGGGGGCGGATATGTTGAGCAGTTCTTC
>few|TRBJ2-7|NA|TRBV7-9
CASSPRPLRGPSYEQYF
TGTGCCAGCAGCCCTAGGCCCCTGCGGGGACCTTCCTACGAGCAGTACTTC
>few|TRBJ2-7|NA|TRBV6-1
CASSPTGAYEQYF
TGTGCCAGCAGCCCGACGGGGGCCTACGAGCAGTACTTC
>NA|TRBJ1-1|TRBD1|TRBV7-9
CASSLAGGRGRAEAFF
TGTGCCAGCAGCTTAGCGGGTGGCAGGGGGCGGGCGGAAGCTTTCTTT
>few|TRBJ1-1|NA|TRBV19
CASSYRNTEAFF
TGTGCCAGTAGTTACAGGAACACTGAAGCTTTCTTT
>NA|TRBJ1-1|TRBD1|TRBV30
CAWKSGQGDTEAFF
TGTGCCTGGAAATCGGGACAGGGCGACACTGAAGCTTTCTTT
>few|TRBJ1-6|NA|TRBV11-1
CASSLLGTSSSPLHF
TGTGCCAGCAGCTTATTGGGGACTTCGAGTTCACCCCTCCACTTT
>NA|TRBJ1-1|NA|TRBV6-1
CASSDQGTLTEAFF
TGTGCCAGCAGTGATCAGGGGACGCTCACTGAAGCTTTCTTT
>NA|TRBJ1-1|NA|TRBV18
CASSPIGQNTEAFF
TGTGCCAGCTCACCGATAGGACAGAACACTGAAGCTTTCTTT
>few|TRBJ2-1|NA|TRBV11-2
CASSLSPKGANEQFF
TGTGCCAGCAGCCTCTCCCCTAAAGGAGCCAATGAGCAGTTCTTC
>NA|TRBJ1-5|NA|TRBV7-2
CASSTGLVQPQHF
TGTGCCAGCAGCACAGGCTTGGTTCAGCCCCAGCATTTT
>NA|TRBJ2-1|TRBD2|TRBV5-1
CASSQGLAYNEQFF
TGCGCCAGCAGCCAGGGACTAGCGTACAATGAGCAGTTCTTC
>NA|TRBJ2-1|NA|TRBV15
CATNKRNDNEQFF
TGTGCCACCAATAAGAGGAACGACAATGAGCAGTTCTTC
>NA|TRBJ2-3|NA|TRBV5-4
CASSWTRTDTQYF
TGTGCCAGCAGTTGGACTCGCACAGATACGCAGTATTTT
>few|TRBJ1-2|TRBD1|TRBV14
CASSQGQGYGYTF
TGTGCCAGCAGCCAAGGACAGGGCTATGGCTACACCTTC
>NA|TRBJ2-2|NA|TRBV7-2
CASSPVWNTGELFF
TGTGCCAGCAGCCCGGTATGGAACACCGGGGAGCTGTTTTTT
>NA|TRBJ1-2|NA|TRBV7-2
CASSTENNYGYTF
TGTGCCAGCAGCACGGAGAATAACTATGGCTACACCTTC
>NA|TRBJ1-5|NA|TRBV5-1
CASSLGWGGQPQHF
TGCGCCAGCAGCTTGGGATGGGGGGGGCAGCCCCAGCATTTT
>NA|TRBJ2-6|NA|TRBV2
CASRFSTGGRISGANVLTF
TGTGCCAGCAGATTCTCGACCGGGGGTCGGATCTCTGGGGCCAACGTCCTGACTTTC
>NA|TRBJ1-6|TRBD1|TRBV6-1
CASNRQGRYSPLHF
TGTGCCAGCAATCGACAGGGGAGATATTCACCCCTCCACTTT
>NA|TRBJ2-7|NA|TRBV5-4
CASTLGGIGPYEQYF
TGTGCCAGCACCCTAGGCGGGATCGGCCCCTACGAGCAGTACTTC
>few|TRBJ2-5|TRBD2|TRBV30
CAWSRGTRQETQYF
TGTGCCTGGAGCCGCGGGACTAGACAGGAGACCCAGTACTTC
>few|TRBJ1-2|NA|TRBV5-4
CATSVADYGYTF
NA
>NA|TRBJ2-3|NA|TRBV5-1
CASSLGQTGTDTQYF
TGCGCCAGCAGCTTGGGCCAGACTGGCACAGATACGCAGTATTTT
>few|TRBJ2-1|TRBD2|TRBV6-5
CASSRTSGGYNEQFF
TGTGCCAGCAGCCGCACTAGCGGGGGATACAATGAGCAGTTCTTC
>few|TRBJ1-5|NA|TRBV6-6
CASSYSGGLGDQPQHF
TGTGCCAGCAGTTACTCGGGCGGACTGGGTGATCAGCCCCAGCATTTT
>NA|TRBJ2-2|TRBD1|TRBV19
CASSIGDRESGELFF
TGTGCCAGTAGTATAGGGGACAGGGAGTCCGGGGAGCTGTTTTTT
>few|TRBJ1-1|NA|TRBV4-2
CASSQTWGGTEAFF
TGTGCCAGCAGCCAAACATGGGGGGGCACTGAAGCTTTCTTT